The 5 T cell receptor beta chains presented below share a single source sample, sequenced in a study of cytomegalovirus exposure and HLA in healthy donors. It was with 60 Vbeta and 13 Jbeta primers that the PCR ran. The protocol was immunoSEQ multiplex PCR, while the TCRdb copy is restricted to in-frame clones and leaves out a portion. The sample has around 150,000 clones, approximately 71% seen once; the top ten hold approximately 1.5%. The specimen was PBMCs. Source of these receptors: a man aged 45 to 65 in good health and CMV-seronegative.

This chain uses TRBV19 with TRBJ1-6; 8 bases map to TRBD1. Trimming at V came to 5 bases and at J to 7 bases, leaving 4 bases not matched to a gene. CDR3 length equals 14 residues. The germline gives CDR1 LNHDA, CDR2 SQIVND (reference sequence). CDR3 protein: CASSSGTGNSPLHF. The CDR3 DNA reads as TGTGCCAGTAGTTCCGGGACAGGCAATTCACCCCTCCACTTT.

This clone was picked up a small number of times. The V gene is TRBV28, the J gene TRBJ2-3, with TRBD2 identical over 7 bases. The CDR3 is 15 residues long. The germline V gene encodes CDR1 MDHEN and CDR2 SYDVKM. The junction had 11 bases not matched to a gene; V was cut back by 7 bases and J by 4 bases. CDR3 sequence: CASTMTGAGADTQYF. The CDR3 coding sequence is TGTGCCAGCACCATGACCGGTGCGGGGGCAGATACGCAGTATTTT. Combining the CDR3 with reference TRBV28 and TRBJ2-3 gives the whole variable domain DVKVTQSSRYLVKRTGEKVFLECVQDMDHENMFWYRQDPGLGLRLIYFSYDVKMKEKGDIPEGYSVSREKKERFSLILESASTNQTSMYLCASTMTGAGADTQYFGPGTRLTVL.

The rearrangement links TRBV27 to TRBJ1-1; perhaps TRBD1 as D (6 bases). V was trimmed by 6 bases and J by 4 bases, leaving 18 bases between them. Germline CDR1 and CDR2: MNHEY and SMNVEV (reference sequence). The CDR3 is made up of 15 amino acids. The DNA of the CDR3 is TGTGCCAGCAGCGTTTCCGGGGGGCGAATCACTGAAGCTTTCTTT. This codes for CASSVSGGRITEAFF.

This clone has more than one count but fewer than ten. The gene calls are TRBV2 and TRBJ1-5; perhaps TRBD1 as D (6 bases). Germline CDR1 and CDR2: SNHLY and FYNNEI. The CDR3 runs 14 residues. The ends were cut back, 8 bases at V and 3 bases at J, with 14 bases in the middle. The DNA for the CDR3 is TGTGCCAGCCGTCGACAGGCTGTCAATCAGCCCCAGCATTTT. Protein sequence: CASRRQAVNQPQHF.

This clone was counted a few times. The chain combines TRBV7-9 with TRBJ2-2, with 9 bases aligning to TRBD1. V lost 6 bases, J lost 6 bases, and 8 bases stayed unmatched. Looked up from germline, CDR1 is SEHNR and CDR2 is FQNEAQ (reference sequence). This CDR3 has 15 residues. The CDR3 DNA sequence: TGTGCCAGCAGAGAGGGACAGGGTGACCCCGGGGAGCTGTTTTTT. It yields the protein CASREGQGDPGELFF. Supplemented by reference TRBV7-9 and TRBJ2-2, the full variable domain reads DTGVSQNPRHKITKRGQNVTFRCDPISEHNRLYWYRQTLGQGPEFLTYFQNEAQLEKSRLLSDRFSAERPKGSFSTLEIQRTEQGDSAMYLCASREGQGDPGELFFGEGSRLTVL.